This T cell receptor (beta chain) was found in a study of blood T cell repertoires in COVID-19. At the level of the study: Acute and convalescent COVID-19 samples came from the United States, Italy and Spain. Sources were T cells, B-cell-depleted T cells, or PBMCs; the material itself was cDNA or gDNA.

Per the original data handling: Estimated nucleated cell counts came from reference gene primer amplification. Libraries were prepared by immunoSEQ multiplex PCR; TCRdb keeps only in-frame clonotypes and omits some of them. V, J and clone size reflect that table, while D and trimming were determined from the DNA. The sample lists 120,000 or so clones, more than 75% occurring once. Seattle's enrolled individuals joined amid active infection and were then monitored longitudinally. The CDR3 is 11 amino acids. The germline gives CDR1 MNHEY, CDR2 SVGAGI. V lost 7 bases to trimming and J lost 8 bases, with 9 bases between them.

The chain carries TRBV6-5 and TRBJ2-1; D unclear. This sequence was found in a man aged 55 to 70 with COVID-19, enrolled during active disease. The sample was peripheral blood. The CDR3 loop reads CASTRGDEQFF. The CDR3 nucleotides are TGTGCCAGCACGAGAGGTGATGAGCAGTTCTTC.